This note documents a single T cell receptor (beta chain) sequence. The sample belongs to a study of blood T cell repertoires in COVID-19. Study background: COVID-19 samples collected from the United States, Italy and Spain covered acute and convalescent phases.

In the original analysis: Reference gene primer amplification in the assay estimated nucleated cell counts. Libraries were prepared by immunoSEQ multiplex PCR; TCRdb keeps only in-frame clonotypes and omits some of them. That table supplies the V and J calls and clone size; D and trimming were determined from the DNA. The profile shows over 150,000 clones, roughly 88% of them singletons. Specimen: peripheral blood. This sequence was found in a man aged 50-60 years with COVID-19, enrolled during active disease.

The chain's CDR3 is CASSLTGGKSGYTF. CDR3 coding DNA: TGTGCCAGCAGCTTAACTGGGGGGAAGAGTGGCTACACCTTC. The genes are TRBV7-3 and TRBJ1-2; possible D gene TRBD1, 5 bases. The germline V gene encodes CDR1 SGHTA and CDR2 FQGTGA. V was trimmed by 0 bases and J by 7 bases, leaving 12 bases between them. The CDR3 extends over 14 amino acids.